These 22 T cell receptor beta chains originate from one sample sequenced in a study of T cells in Graves' hyperthyroidism and ophthalmopathy. RNA transcripts served as the template for amplifying TCR beta CDR3 regions. The TCR CDR3 first-round RT-PCR relied on the HTBI primer set. MiXCR was run by TCRdb on the multiplex PCR reads, yielding one entry per CDR3 protein. In the table there are about 610,000 distinct CDR3 sequences, 16% of which are singletons. The sample comprised blood. All receptors come from a woman aged 40 to 55 with Graves' ophthalmopathy.

This clonotype was seen ten or more times. The chain has TRBV28 and TRBJ2-7; 9 nucleotides align to TRBD1. J was trimmed by 8 bases and V by 2 bases; bases with no gene match: 1. CDR1 and CDR2 (germline): MDHEN, SYDVKM. The CDR3 runs 12 residues. CDR3 sequence (DNA): TGTGCCAGCAGTTTAGGGACAGGGAAGCAGTACTTC. This gives the protein CASSLGTGKQYF.

This clonotype was detected many times. The CDR3 loop reads CASSLPVAGGNYEQYF. In DNA, the CDR3 is TGTGCCAGCAGCCTCCCGGTGGCGGGAGGGAACTACGAGCAGTACTTC. This sequence joins TRBV3-1 and TRBJ2-7; 9 bases agree with TRBD2. This CDR3 is built from 16 residues. From germline, CDR1 is LGHDT and CDR2 YNNKEL (reference sequence). The junction had 10 bases not matched to a gene; V was cut back by 4 bases and J by 3 bases.

This clonotype was counted only a few times. The chain combines TRBV19 with TRBJ2-2, with D unresolved. The germline V gene encodes CDR1 LNHDA and CDR2 SQIVND (reference sequence). Trimming took off 3 bases at V and 7 bases at J, with 12 bases between the two ends. There are 14 residues in the CDR3. The CDR3 sequence: CASSIGRGGGELFF. Here the CDR3 DNA reads TGTGCCAGTAGTATCGGCCGAGGTGGCGGGGAGCTGTTTTTT. The entire variable domain, with the rest obtained from reference TRBV19 and TRBJ2-2, is as follows: DGGITQSPKYLFRKEGQNVTLSCEQNLNHDAMYWYRQDPGQGLRLIYYSQIVNDFQKGDIAEGYSVSREKKESFPLTVTSAQKNPTAFYLCASSIGRGGGELFFGEGSRLTVL.

About this clonotype itself: Germline is not matched at one junction end, which may reflect a read error. The chain is built from TRBV7-7 and TRBJ1-1; no definite D call. Germline CDR1 SSHAT, CDR2 FNYEAQ (reference sequence). The CDR3 is 13 residues long. CDR3: CASSPPGGGEAFF. CDR3 sequence (DNA): TGTGCTAGCAGCCCCCCGGGCGGAGGTGAAGCTTTCTTT. Complete variable domain (other parts from reference TRBV7-7 and TRBJ1-1): GAGVSQSPRYKVTKRGQDVTLRCDPISSHATLYWYQQALGQGPEFLTYFNYEAQPDKSGLPSDRFSAERPEGSISTLTIQRTEQRDSAMYRCASSPPGGGEAFFGQGTRLTVV.

This clonotype came up a few times. The chain links TRBV3-1 to TRBJ1-1, with no clear D. CDR3 length equals 13 residues. CDR1 is LGHDT and CDR2 is YNNKEL in the germline V gene (reference sequence). V dropped 5 bases and J dropped 5 bases, with 12 bases sitting between them. The chain's CDR3 is CASSDPVATEAFF. The CDR3 nucleotides are TGTGCCAGCAGCGATCCGGTGGCAACTGAAGCTTTCTTT. Filled out from reference TRBV3-1 and TRBJ1-1, the complete variable domain reads DTAVSQTPKYLVTQMGNDKSIKCEQNLGHDTMYWYKQDSKKFLKIMFSYNNKELIINETVPNRFSPKSPDKAHLNLHINSLELGDSAVYFCASSDPVATEAFFGQGTRLTVV.

This clonotype came up many times. This rearrangement joins TRBV28 to TRBJ1-2; D remains unclear. V lost 3 bases and J 8 bases, leaving 4 bases between the germline ends. The germline V gene has CDR1 MDHEN and CDR2 SYDVKM. The CDR3 contains 10 residues. CDR3 bases: TGTGCCAGCAGTTTTGAGGGCTACACCTTC. It specifies CASSFEGYTF.

This chain joins TRBV28 and TRBJ2-1, with 9 positions matching TRBD1. The CDR3 contains 15 residues. Germline V gene lookup returns CDR1 MDHEN and CDR2 SYDVKM. V gave up 4 bases and J gave up 5 bases; unmatched junction bases: 6. The CDR3 region is CASSSHGTGNNEQFF. The DNA for the CDR3 is TGTGCCAGCAGTTCCCACGGGACAGGGAACAATGAGCAGTTCTTC.

This clonotype was counted many times. The rearrangement links TRBV30 to TRBJ1-2; D is unclear. The CDR3 has 13 residues. V was cut by 2 bases and J by 8 bases, with 15 bases left in between. Germline lookup yields CDR1 GTSNPN and CDR2 SVGIG (reference sequence). The CDR3 loop is CAWSILDAHGYTF. CDR3 bases: TGTGCCTGGAGTATTCTGGACGCGCACGGCTACACCTTC.

The rearrangement uses TRBV19 and TRBJ1-1, with TRBD1 as a possible D gene (5 bases). The ends were cut back, 6 bases at V and 0 bases at J, with 14 bases in the middle. The CDR3 extends over 15 amino acids. The germline V gene has CDR1 LNHDA and CDR2 SQIVND (reference sequence). The DNA of the CDR3 is TGTGCCAGTAGAGCCGCGGCAGGGTTGAACACTGAAGCTTTCTTT. Its translation is CASRAAAGLNTEAFF.

The chain is built from TRBV15 and TRBJ2-5; TRBD2 agrees at 7 bases. V trimming: 0 bases; J trimming: 2 bases; junction bases outside the gene matches: 6. Germline loops: CDR1 LNHNV, CDR2 YYDKDF (reference sequence). This CDR3 has 16 residues. The CDR3 nucleotides read TGTGCCACCAGCAGAGATTGGGGGGGTGGACAAGAGACCCAGTACTTC. This codes for CATSRDWGGGQETQYF.

This clonotype was detected many times. This chain connects TRBV7-9 to TRBJ2-3; D could derive from TRBD1 or TRBD2 (5 bases each). Trimming removed 2 bases from V and 1 base from J, with 22 bases in between. The CDR3 is 19 amino acids. Germline lookup yields CDR1 SEHNR and CDR2 FQNEAQ (reference sequence). The CDR3 is CASSLISDFWGIRTDTQYF. The CDR3 coding sequence is TGTGCCAGCAGCTTAATCTCGGACTTTTGGGGGATTCGCACAGATACGCAGTATTTT.

The J gene is TRBJ1-6, the V gene TRBV10-1, with no clear D. The CDR3 runs to 13 residues. The V end lost 4 bases, the J end lost 7 bases, and 8 bases lay between the germline ends. Germline V CDR1 and CDR2: WNHNN, SYGVQD (reference sequence). In DNA, the CDR3 is TGCGCCAGCAGTGCTACGATAAATTCACCCCTCCACTTT. This translates into CASSATINSPLHF.

This clonotype occurred many times. The V and J genes are TRBV6-1 and TRBJ1-4; possible D gene TRBD1, 5 bases. This CDR3 spans 14 amino acids. Germline V gene sequence: CDR1 MNHNS, CDR2 SASEGT. Trimming left V 5 bases short and J 8 bases short, with 15 bases between. Written as DNA, the CDR3 is TGTGCCAGCAGTTCACCGGGACTTGGGGAAAAACTGTTTTTT. Translated, it gives CASSSPGLGEKLFF.

V usage is TRBV20-1 and J usage is TRBJ2-3; 11 nucleotides match TRBD2. V was pared by 4 bases and J by 2 bases, with 8 bases of the junction left unmatched. This CDR3 is 16 amino acids long. CDR1 is DFQATT, CDR2 SNEGSKA, per germline (reference sequence). The CDR3 DNA sequence: TGCAGTGCTAACCCCGCTAGCGGGGGGCCCACAGATACGCAGTATTTT. Protein product: CSANPASGGPTDTQYF.

This clonotype was seen only a few times. The CDR3 bases are TGTGCCTGGAGTTCGGGGTGGACTGAAGCTTTCTTT. Translating it yields CAWSSGWTEAFF. The rearrangement joins TRBV30 to TRBJ1-1; D is uncertain. Germline assignment: CDR1 GTSNPN and CDR2 SVGIG (reference sequence). V lost 2 bases, J lost 5 bases, and 9 bases lay in between. The CDR3 totals 12 residues.

The J gene is TRBJ2-3, the V gene TRBV7-2, with D perhaps assigned TRBD1 or TRBD2 (5 bases each). CDR3 length: 14 amino acids. V dropped 5 bases and J dropped 6 bases, with 15 bases sitting between them. The V gene's germline CDR1 is SGHTA and CDR2 FQGNSA. The CDR3 DNA sequence: TGTGCCAGCAGCCTAACCGGGGCCAAGGATACGCAGTATTTT. It is translated as CASSLTGAKDTQYF.

This clonotype was detected ten times or more. The V call is TRBV2, the J call TRBJ2-7, with 10 bases identical to TRBD1. Germline trimming cut 2 bases from V and 9 bases from J; bases unmatched to any gene: 10. CDR3 length: 15 amino acids. Per the germline V gene, CDR1 is SNHLY and CDR2 is FYNNEI. CDR3 sequence reads: CASSEMLGTGEGQYF. CDR3 coding DNA: TGTGCCAGCAGTGAAATGTTGGGGACAGGGGAAGGGCAGTACTTC.

The table lists this clonotype with a few counts. The chain recombines TRBV30 with TRBJ2-5, with 8 bases that match TRBD2. V shed 0 bases and J 0 bases; nucleotides not matched to a gene: 3. The CDR3 is 15 residues long. Germline CDR1 is GTSNPN and CDR2 is SVGIG (reference sequence). CDR3 DNA: TGTGCCTGGAGTGTACAGCGGGGGCACCAAGAGACCCAGTACTTC. The encoded protein is CAWSVQRGHQETQYF.

Points on this clonotype: The junction does not match germline at one end; this may be a read error. CDR3 bases: TGTGCCAGCAGTACCAGGACGGCTGAAGCTTCCTTT. Translated: CASSTRTAEASF. J is TRBJ1-1 and V is TRBV28; D remains unclear. Germline V gene sequence: CDR1 MDHEN, CDR2 SYDVKM. The CDR3 is 12 amino acids.

Points on this clonotype: The junction departs from germline at one end; a sequencing error may be responsible. The chain couples TRBV2 to TRBJ1-1; 10 nucleotides agree with TRBD1. The germline V gene has CDR1 SNHLY and CDR2 FYNNEI. The CDR3 has 14 amino acids. The CDR3 region is CASRKDRGSTGAFF. CDR3 coding DNA: TGTGCCAGCAGAAAGGACAGGGGGTCCACTGGAGCTTTCTTT. Full variable domain (outside the CDR3, taken from reference TRBV2 and TRBJ1-1): EPEVTQTPSHQVTQMGQEVILRCVPISNHLYFYWYRQILGQKVEFLVSFYNNEISEKSEIFDDQFSVERPDGSNFTLKIRSTKLEDSAMYFCASRKDRGSTGAFFGQGTRLTVV.

To note about this clonotype: Just one base apart from a much larger clone, this may be a read error. V gene TRBV5-1 combines with J gene TRBJ2-1; 7 nucleotides line up with TRBD2. Germline assignment: CDR1 SGHRS and CDR2 YFSETQ. This CDR3 comprises 16 residues. CDR3 in amino acids: CATSGPSYSGNNEQFF. The CDR3 nucleotides read TGCGCCACCAGCGGACCAAGCTACAGCGGGAACAATGAGCAGTTCTTC.

J is TRBJ2-3 and V is TRBV19; possibly TRBD1 or TRBD2 for D (5 bases each). V gave up 11 bases and J gave up 5 bases, with 11 bases separating them. There are 11 residues in the CDR3. The germline V gene has CDR1 LNHDA and CDR2 SQIVND (reference sequence). CDR3 nucleotides: TGTGCCTCTTTTGGGGGAGATACGCAGTATTTT. Translated, it gives CASFGGDTQYF.